The rows below give T cell receptor beta chains drawn from one sample of a study of CD8 T cells in Susac syndrome. TCRdb re-called the immunoSEQ multiplex PCR reads through MiXCR, storing one row per CDR3 protein. The table lists roughly 200,000 distinct CDR3 sequences, approximately 94% of them singletons. Sequenced material: CD4+ T cells from PBMCs. Receptors originate from a human donor with Susac syndrome. Each CDR3 is given with its conserved first and last residue. A D gene is named only where the DNA matches it firmly. Clone size is shown for a subset of rows, as once, few, many or a class of expanded clone.

.,.,TRBV7-8,TRBJ2-3,TGTGCCAGCAGCTCGGCAGATACGCAGTATTTT,CASSSADTQYF
.,.,TRBV18,TRBJ1-1,TGTGCCAGCTCACCTCAGGGAATGAACACTGAAGCTTTCTTT,CASSPQGMNTEAFF
.,.,TRBV12-3/TRBV12-4,TRBJ1-1,TGTGCCAGCAGTTTCGGGGGGGGCACTGAAGCTTTCTTT,CASSFGGGTEAFF
.,TRBD1,TRBV28,TRBJ2-7,TGTGCCAGCAGGTCTCCGGGACAGGGGGCCAACGAGCAGTACTTC,CASRSPGQGANEQYF
.,.,TRBV20-1,TRBJ2-5,TGCAGTGCTAGAGGGGGGGAAGAGACCCAGTACTTC,CSARGGEETQYF
.,TRBD1,TRBV12-3/TRBV12-4,TRBJ1-6,TGTGCCAGCAGTTTAGTGTCCGGGACAGGGAGTAATTCACCCCTCCACTTT,CASSLVSGTGSNSPLHF
.,TRBD1,TRBV20-1,TRBJ2-7,TGCAGTGCACCCTATCCCGGGACAGGGGGCTCAGAGCAGTACTTC,CSAPYPGTGGSEQYF
once,.,TRBV18,TRBJ1-6,TGTGCCAGCTCACCTCTGAGCACCGATCCTAATTCACCCCTCCACTTT,CASSPLSTDPNSPLHF
.,.,TRBV2,TRBJ2-7,TGTGCCAGCAGTGTTGGGGGCCACGAGCAGTACTTC,CASSVGGHEQYF
once,TRBD2,TRBV29-1,TRBJ2-1,TGCAGCGTCCCGGGGCAGCGGGGGGTGGAATACAATGAGCAGTTCTTC,CSVPGQRGVEYNEQFF
.,TRBD1,TRBV7-2,TRBJ1-2,TGTGCCAGCAGCACAAAGAGACAGGGCCGCTTTGGGGGCTACACCTTC,CASSTKRQGRFGGYTF
.,.,TRBV20-1,TRBJ2-3,TGCAGAAGTGGAAGCGCCCGCACAGATACGCAGTATTTT,CRSGSARTDTQYF
.,TRBD1,TRBV20-1,TRBJ2-7,TGCAGTGCTAGAGGCGGACAGGGGGCCTACGAGCAGTACTTC,CSARGGQGAYEQYF
.,.,TRBV30,TRBJ1-1,TGTGCCTGGAACCCAACTTTCCCGATGAACACTGAAGCTTTCTTT,CAWNPTFPMNTEAFF
.,.,TRBV4-2,TRBJ2-3,TGTGCCAGCAGCCGATTAGCGGAGGGAGATACGCAGTATTTT,CASSRLAEGDTQYF
.,.,TRBV5-1,TRBJ2-3,TGCGCCAGCAGCTTGGGACAGTTAAGCACAGATACGCAGTATTTT,CASSLGQLSTDTQYF
.,.,TRBV6-2/TRBV6-3,TRBJ2-7,TGTGCCAGCGGACTCAGGGAGACAGCCAACGAGCAGTACTTC,CASGLRETANEQYF
.,TRBD1,TRBV20-1,TRBJ1-4,TGCAGTGCGGACAGGGGGGGTGAAAAACTGTTTTTT,CSADRGGEKLFF